This T cell receptor beta chain was retrieved from a study of blood T cell repertoires in COVID-19. The table came from immunoSEQ multiplex PCR; TCRdb's copy has only in-frame clones and leaves some out. The sample holds more than 200,000 clones, approximately 81% seen once. V was clipped by 6 bases and J by 2 bases, with 10 bases between them. This CDR3 comprises 13 residues. The germline gives CDR1 SNHLY, CDR2 FYNNEI. This clone was seen once. The rearrangement links TRBV2 to TRBJ2-5; tentative D call: TRBD2 (6 bases). The receptor comes from a man in his 60s with acute or convalescent COVID-19. The sequencing sample was made of peripheral blood. CDR3 nucleotide sequence: TGTGCCAGCAGAGGACTACCTCAAGAGACCCAGTACTTC. It specifies CASRGLPQETQYF.